The entry that follows covers one TCR beta chain sequence. What this receptor recognizes is not known. No clone much larger than this one lies a single base away; base qualities are absent. This record belongs to a study of cytomegalovirus exposure and HLA in healthy donors (dated by TCRdb to 2016 to 2017). Turning to the overall study: An earlier analysis of around 600 of the donors reported more than 250 Gb of sequence data and roughly 100 million unique TCR beta sequences from approximately 180 million T cells. Approximately 300 gigabases of sequencing data and around 87 million unique TCR sequences were included in an early release covering several hundred HLA-typed donors. The genetic ancestry cluster associated with self-reported Caucasian donors included approximately 85% of the roughly 400 genotyped donors. The study aimed to test whether signatures of past pathogen exposure could be identified by cataloging public T cell receptors. The T cell repertoires of 666 subjects were profiled by immunosequencing and related to cytomegalovirus serostatus. Along with the roughly 670-subject first cohort, a separate validation cohort of over 90 different subjects was used. High-throughput TCR immunosequencing, statistical association of individual TCRs with disease status, and machine learning were combined to predict cytomegalovirus infection status. A later analysis re-examined previously published TCR beta repertoires from 600 to 700 donors and added high-resolution HLA genotyping to investigate patterns of TCR occurrence. Rather than using new phenotypic data, the later analysis identified candidate immune exposures from TCR beta sequences and from how often those sequences occurred across donors. In an earlier analysis of around 540 of the donors, high-throughput TCR beta sequencing was used to judge whether each TCR beta V gene segment behaved as functional or pseudogenic. Alongside the repertoire data, information on donor age, sex, ethnicity and CMV serostatus was compiled. A later genetic analysis used genome-wide SNP genotypes for about 60% of the 666 donors, treating that subset as a discovery cohort. Every discovery cohort repertoire had been produced on one sequencing platform. Both class I and class II loci were covered by HLA typing, at four-digit resolution. The number of donors typed differed by locus, with about 620-630 for A, B, C, DRB1 and DQB1, about 500 for DQA1, nearly 610 for DPA1, and over 400 for DPB1. Because of strong linkage in the cohort, five DR-DQ haplotypes were treated as single units for association and clustering. Among around 400 genotyped donors of the cohort, an average of roughly 230,000 unique TCR beta nucleotide sequences was sequenced per donor, of which 15% to 20% were non-productive. General findings and caveats noted by the study authors: Compared with the approximately 600-donor mean, donors in an Asian-associated ancestry cluster had fewer N-insertions in productive TCRs, according to a later genetic analysis. Immune exposure information for the cohort was limited to CMV serostatus. A group of highly shared sequence variants was considered likely to be a technical artifact of the sequencing pipeline. A later analysis found that most CMV-associated TCR beta chains appeared HLA-restricted, with HLA associations seemingly driven largely by CMV exposure. Correlated functional status among segregating V segments might reflect linkage disequilibrium, but an unknown experimental factor could not be ruled out. When HLA alleles, especially DR and DQ, strongly co-occurred, TCR associations were difficult to assign to individual alleles. In a later analysis, HLA-associated TCR beta chains showed more clonal expansion and lower generation probabilities than non-associated chains that were equally common. A later analysis reported that several top co-occurrence clusters appeared linked to parvovirus B19, influenza, CMV and Epstein-Barr virus. An association between a missense DCLRE1C variant and V-gene and J-gene trimming of TCR beta chains was found in a later genetic analysis and replicated in an independent cohort. Roughly uniform sequencing depth across donors was assumed in presence/absence analyses, although this assumption may not hold. Most TCR sequences were observed very rarely across donors, whereas some public TCRs were present in many individuals. In vitro tests confirmed that a few of the cytomegalovirus-associated TCR beta chains recognize cytomegalovirus antigens. In an earlier analysis of some 500 of the donors, most TCR beta V segments appeared in productive rearrangements about 87% or about 30% of the time, broadly matching IMGT annotations. Some IMGT-functional V segments, including TRBV6-2 and TRBV6-3, could not be distinguished by the 87-base-pair reads and were therefore excluded. Because counts were too low, about 15 rarely observed V segments, including chromosome 9 orphons, were left out of the earlier analysis of about 620 of the donors. In the study, around 150 TCR beta chains were listed as associated with cytomegalovirus. In this cohort, only TCR beta chains were sequenced, and detectable features were limited by the absence of alpha or paired-chain data. According to a later analysis, TCR association rates differed among HLA loci, with DRB1 alleles showing the most associated TCRs and HLA-C alleles showing the fewest. In a later analysis, some 17,000 TCR beta sequences were associated with specific HLA alleles at a false discovery rate of 0.05. Because some donors lacked HLA typing at each locus, the association tests relied only on the typed subset. Cytomegalovirus status was reported to be diagnosed by the classifier with high specificity and sensitivity in both the original and validation cohorts. The authors suggested that the approach could potentially be extended to other disease states and immunological phenotypes. A further reported finding was that TCR beta sequences accurately predicted the HLA-A and HLA-B alleles for most subjects in the first cohort.

V loses 4 bases, J loses 0 bases, and the germline ends lie 25 bases apart. The CDR3 runs 19 residues from the cysteine to the phenylalanine. Only the CDR3 DNA is retained, 57 bases long and in frame from the first base. The germline V gene supplies CDR1 SGHAT and CDR2 FQNNGV. Library preparation was by the immunoSEQ multiplex PCR assay. The multiplex PCR relied on a mix of 60 forward primers for TCR Vbeta segments and 13 reverse primers for TCR Jbeta segments. The CDR3 region of rearranged TCR beta genes was amplified from genomic DNA with a multiplex PCR assay. The amplified TCR beta libraries were sequenced on the Illumina HiSeq System as 87-base-pair reads. In the paper's pipeline: A later analysis tallied around 80 million unique TCR beta chains across the 666 repertoires, and approximately 11 million of those chains were shared by two or more donors. To remove PCR and sequencing errors, raw reads were error-corrected and collapsed into unique sequences using a nearest-neighbor algorithm that merged closely related sequences. To assign V, D and J gene segments, CDR3 sequences were aligned to IMGT reference sequences. For a sequence to be retained, a match of at least six nucleotides to both a V gene segment and a J gene segment was required. Rearrangements were called productive when the CDR3 lacked stop codons and stayed in frame with V and J; all others were non-productive. Following IMGT convention, CDR3 was defined as the stretch from the second conserved V-encoded cysteine up to the conserved J-encoded phenylalanine. Sequences without an unambiguous match to a single V gene segment were excluded from the earlier analysis of several hundred of the donors. An earlier analysis of around 600 of the donors classified V segments as functional when productive rearrangements were above 56.7% and as segregating when the standard deviation between donors was above 5%. A statistical classification framework was built for diagnosing cytomegalovirus status from the catalog of TCR beta chain sequences. A later analysis assigned V and J genes by comparing TCR nucleotide sequences with IMGT/GENE-DB human TR gene sequences. In a later analysis, CDR3 sequences and most-parsimonious VDJ recombination scenarios were assigned using the TCRdist pipeline. In a later analysis, each TCR beta chain was defined by its CDR3 amino acid sequence together with its V-gene family, and reads lacking a unique V-gene family were excluded. As a way to deal with suspected cross-contamination and a sequencing artifact, a later analysis dropped 450 to 600 nucleotide sequences that were highly shared and had low generation probability. A later analysis calculated a clonal expansion index for each public chain from normalized within-repertoire ranks of inferred template counts. In a later analysis, generation probabilities were computed with a VDJ recombination model fitted to out-of-frame rearrangements, and the resulting probabilities were checked against IGoR. In a later analysis, TCR-TCR, TCR-HLA and TCR-CMV co-occurrence was scored with hypergeometric tests, and a repertoire-size bias correction was applied to TCR pairs. In a later analysis, false discovery rates were estimated by permuting HLA or CMV assignments 20 times. A later analysis grouped co-occurring TCRs with DBSCAN, adding TCRdist sequence similarity when clustering within HLA-allele-positive subsets. Repertoires with fewer than 30,000 or more than 120,000 public chains were left out of co-occurrence clustering, as were roughly five repertoires with anomalous nucleotide sharing. The source is immuneACCESS, and TCRdb retained only in-frame sequences with V and J called. Part of the clones is not carried over; for the studies checked, unresolved V genes explain less than half of this, and the remainder is unexplained. That table is the source of V, J and clone size, and D and trimming were worked out from the DNA. Here the sample has over 150,000 clones; about three quarters occur a single time. The ten most abundant clones make up 1.3% to 1.5% of the sample.

The cohort comprised approximately 700 healthy bone marrow donors. At the time of sampling, every cohort member was nominally healthy, though immune exposures that went unrecorded were likely present. The donor tested CMV seronegative and was one of the 352 seronegative cohort members. A peripheral blood sample was provided by each donor, and peripheral blood mononuclear cells were used for TCR beta sequencing. The Qiagen DNeasy Blood Extraction Kit was used to extract genomic DNA from the blood cell samples. This TCR came from a man between 18 and 35 years old in good health and CMV-seronegative. Recombination linked TRBV11-2 to TRBJ2-7; TRBD2 might be the D gene, on 6 matching bases. Material: PBMCs. The CDR3 region reads CASSSIFEFLAESSYEQYF. The DNA is as follows: TGTGCCAGCAGCTCGATTTTCGAATTTTTAGCGGAGAGCTCCTACGAGCAGTACTTC. The CDR3 plus the reference TRBV11-2 and TRBJ2-7 genes for the other parts give the full variable domain: EAGVAQSPRYKIIEKRQSVAFWCNPISGHATLYWYQQILGQGPKLLIQFQNNGVVDDSQLPKDRFSAERLKGVDSTLKIQPAKLEDSAVYLCASSSIFEFLAESSYEQYFGPGTRLTVT.